This T cell receptor (beta chain) came from a study of OX40 agonist ivuxolimab in advanced cancers. Study as a whole: Among those treated, three patients had partial responses, one with hepatocellular carcinoma and two with cutaneous melanoma.

The CDR3 extends over 10 amino acids. No patient had autoimmune disease or received systemic immunosuppression. Assay used: immunoSEQ multiplex PCR; TCRdb lists only in-frame clones, some missing. This table has some 46,000 clones, more than 70% appearing once. J is TRBJ2-1 and V is TRBV12-2. TRBV12-2 is noted as a pseudogene. The source of this sequence is an adult with an advanced solid tumor such as melanoma, head and neck, liver or kidney cancer. The source was CD4+ or CD8+ T cells sorted from blood, collected in a trial of the OX40 agonist ivuxolimab. The CDR3: CASRLYEQFF. The CDR3 nucleotides read TGTGCAAGTCGCTTATACGAGCAGTTCTTC.